The entry below describes one T cell receptor beta chain. Antigen: not known. These data come from a study of cytomegalovirus exposure and HLA in healthy donors. Study summary: The roughly 120 million unique TCR beta sequences, from about 180 million T cells, were found by an earlier analysis.

The CDR3 sequence is 15 residues long. The germline V gene encodes CDR1 MNHEY and CDR2 SVGAGI. Losses at the gene ends were 6 bases for V and 4 bases for J; bases not matched to a gene: 8. Notes on the study in general: Most subjects' HLA-A and HLA-B alleles were reportedly predicted from TCR beta sequences. TCR beta sequences numbering roughly 18,000 were associated with HLA alleles at 0.05 false discovery rate in a later analysis.

It was with 60 Vbeta and 13 Jbeta primers that the PCR ran. TCRdb keeps only in-frame clones here, not all; method: immunoSEQ multiplex PCR. The sample comprises 100,000 to 150,000 clones, more than 70% of which are singletons, and about 4.4% rests with the top ten. Sequencing used PBMCs. The chain joins TRBV6-5 to TRBJ2-3, with 9 bases lining up with TRBD1. This receptor was obtained from a man aged 45-65 years in good health and CMV-seropositive. In DNA form, the CDR3 reads TGTGCCAGCAGCCTACAGGGGGCACCGGCAGATACGCAGTATTTT. It is translated as CASSLQGAPADTQYF.